Below, 10 T cell receptor beta chains from the same sample are listed, as sequenced in a study of T cell responses to AZD1222 COVID-19 vaccine. Generated by immunoSEQ multiplex PCR, the TCRdb table keeps only in-frame clones and is missing some. The table shows over 150,000 clones, with around 88% occurring only once. Sequences were derived from peripheral blood, sampled on day 0 of AZD1222 vaccination. The receptor set was obtained from an adult in good health.

The CDR3 sequence: CASSLGAYNEQFF. The DNA of the CDR3 is TGTGCCAGCAGCTTAGGAGCCTACAATGAGCAGTTCTTC. J is TRBJ2-1 and V is TRBV7-2; no clear D. In germline, CDR1 is SGHTA, CDR2 FQGNSA. V was cut by 1 base and J by 2 bases, with 3 bases left in between. The CDR3 spans 13 residues.

V gene TRBV28 combines with J gene TRBJ1-2, with D possibly being TRBD1 (5 bases). The CDR3 extends over 12 amino acids. Germline CDR1 reads MDHEN; CDR2 reads SYDVKM. V lost 2 bases and J 9 bases, leaving 10 bases between the germline ends. The CDR3 is CASSLGEGSYTF. CDR3 nucleotide sequence: TGTGCCAGCAGTTTAGGTGAGGGGAGCTACACCTTC.

This clone was counted a single time. Written as DNA, the CDR3 is TGTGCCAGTAGTAGAGAGGCAGCAACTAATGAAAAACTGTTTTTT. This sequence encodes CASSREAATNEKLFF. This chain joins TRBV19 and TRBJ1-4; no clear D gene. The germline CDR1 and CDR2 sequences are LNHDA and SQIVND (reference sequence). This CDR3 has 15 residues. The germline V and J ends were trimmed by 4 bases and 0 bases, with 9 bases remaining between them. Together with reference TRBV19 and TRBJ1-4, the CDR3 gives the full variable domain: DGGITQSPKYLFRKEGQNVTLSCEQNLNHDAMYWYRQDPGQGLRLIYYSQIVNDFQKGDIAEGYSVSREKKESFPLTVTSAQKNPTAFYLCASSREAATNEKLFFGSGTQLSVL.

The chain recombines TRBV14 with TRBJ1-6; TRBD1 agrees at 9 bases. This CDR3 contains 16 residues. Germline V lookup: CDR1 SGHDN, CDR2 FVKESK. V was clipped by 1 base and J by 9 bases; unmatched bases: 7. DNA for the CDR3: TGTGCCAGCAGCCAAGGAAGGGGACAGGGTCGTTCACCCCTCCACTTT. This translates into CASSQGRGQGRSPLHF.

The chain combines TRBV5-1 with TRBJ1-1; 7 nucleotides match TRBD1. J lost 3 bases, V lost 4 bases, and 9 bases had no gene match. The CDR3 contains 15 residues. Germline V gene lookup returns CDR1 SGHRS and CDR2 YFSETQ. CDR3 region: CASSPHRGFDTEAFF. CDR3 nucleotides: TGCGCCAGCAGCCCTCACAGGGGATTCGACACTGAAGCTTTCTTT.

CDR3 sequence (DNA): TGTGCCAGTAGTATAACGCAGGGGTCAGGCAATCAGCCCCAGCATTTT. It codes for CASSITQGSGNQPQHF. The J gene is TRBJ1-5, the V gene TRBV19; weak D call: TRBD1 (6 bases). This CDR3 spans 16 amino acids. Trimming shortened V by 2 bases and J by 2 bases, and 13 bases separated the two germline ends. Looked up from germline, CDR1 is LNHDA and CDR2 is SQIVND (reference sequence).

The chain joins TRBV14 to TRBJ2-3; D possibly corresponds to TRBD2 (6 bases). The CDR3 extends over 14 amino acids. V was trimmed by 1 base and J by 4 bases, leaving 9 bases between them. In germline, CDR1 is SGHDN, CDR2 FVKESK. The CDR3, as DNA: TGTGCCAGCAGCCAAGTTGGAGGGCCAGATACGCAGTATTTT. Its protein is CASSQVGGPDTQYF.

The V call is TRBV6-2 or TRBV6-3, the J call TRBJ2-3; unclear D gene. The CDR3 extends over 13 amino acids. V was clipped by 0 bases and J by 6 bases, with 7 bases between them. The germline gives CDR1 MNHEY, CDR2 SVGEGT. The CDR3 bases are TGTGCCAGCAGTTACTCGCGTGGGGATACGCAGTATTTT. Translated: CASSYSRGDTQYF.

J is TRBJ1-6 and V is TRBV28; tentatively, D is TRBD1 (6 bases). The CDR3 covers 14 residues. CDR1 MDHEN and CDR2 SYDVKM come from the germline V gene. Trimming pared 6 bases from V and 7 bases from J, leaving 13 bases between. In nucleotides, the CDR3 is TGTGCCAGCAGCGCGGGACAATTCAATTCACCCCTCCACTTT. Translation: CASSAGQFNSPLHF.

This chain uses TRBV11-3 with TRBJ2-7; tentatively, D is TRBD1 (6 bases). This CDR3 has 15 residues. Deletions cut 3 bases from V and 6 bases from J, with 18 bases between. The germline V gene encodes CDR1 SGHNT and CDR2 YENEEA. The CDR3: CASSFGRGGVSEQYF. In nucleotides, the CDR3 is TGTGCCAGCAGCTTTGGCAGGGGTGGGGTAAGCGAGCAGTACTTC.